These T cell receptor beta chains were read from a single sample in a study of radiotherapy plus CTLA-4 blockade in lung cancer. Data came from immunoSEQ multiplex PCR; TCRdb stores just in-frame clones and leaves some out. Among 100,000 to 150,000 clones listed, 85% to 90% were seen once. The sequencing used peripheral blood, collected from a patient treated with radiotherapy plus ipilimumab. The receptors were gathered from a human donor with non-small cell lung cancer that progressed on radiotherapy plus ipilimumab. CDR3s leave out the opening cysteine and the closing phenylalanine or tryptophan.

>TRBV11-2|TRBJ2-3
ASSSSTGRTDTQY
>TRBV6-6|TRBJ2-3
ASALSDTQY
>TRBV18|TRBJ1-2
ASSPDRGSGYT
>TRBV18|.
ASSPRSLAGVAEQY
>TRBV5-4|TRBJ1-4
ASSPEPTGPNEKLF
>TRBV7-2|TRBJ1-4
ASSIRQGSNEKLF
>TRBV30|TRBJ1-2
ARHGGVGYT
>TRBV7-8|TRBJ1-2
ASSFGGEYGYT
>TRBV5-4|TRBJ1-1
AIQKGTGGFGNTEAF
>TRBV19|TRBJ1-1
ASSVGGARTEAF
>TRBV4-1|TRBJ2-5
ASSTASKETQY
>TRBV6-6|TRBJ1-1
ASSYRTVGTEAF
>TRBV5-1|TRBJ2-5
ASSQGTAPAQETQY
>TRBV19|TRBJ2-7
ASSHRLAGAYEQY
>TRBV2|.
ASSRDSYEQY
>TRBV11-2|TRBJ2-7
ASSLGPPRLLYEQY
>TRBV15|TRBJ2-7
ATSRGQIIYEQY